Sequencing of this TCR beta chain was carried out in a study of T cells in Graves' hyperthyroidism and ophthalmopathy. This clonotype was observed many times. The germline gene is not matched at one end of the junction; a read error may be the cause. The investigators amplified TCR beta CDR3 regions from RNA transcripts. HTBI primers were used for first-round RT-PCR of the TCR CDR3. TCRdb analysed the multiplex PCR reads with MiXCR anew, one entry per CDR3 protein. The sample carries around 700,000 distinct CDR3 sequences, 30% to 40% recorded once. The authors deemed Graves' hyperthyroidism stable absent ophthalmopathy progression within 18 months. Germline V CDR1 and CDR2: LNHNV, YYDKDF (reference sequence). The CDR3 is made up of 14 amino acids.

Source material: blood. The V and J genes are TRBV15 and TRBJ1-2; D remains unclear. This TCR was recovered from a middle-aged woman with Graves' hyperthyroidism. CDR3 coding DNA: TGTGCCACCAGCAGAGATAGGGCGGGTTATGACTACACCTTC. Protein product: CATSRDRAGYDYTF.